Listed here is a single T cell receptor (beta chain). Trimming stripped 0 bases from V and 0 bases from J, with 6 bases between. The CDR3 is made up of 16 amino acids. The germline gives CDR1 MDHEN, CDR2 SYDVKM. Each CDR3 protein is one row after TCRdb ran MiXCR on the RT-PCR reads. The sample lists fewer than 800,000 distinct CDR3 sequences; over 12% were seen once. What was sequenced was memory CD4+ T cells from blood. This receptor was identified in a female donor in good health, serving as a healthy control. This sequence joins TRBV28 and TRBJ2-6, with D possibly being TRBD2 (5 bases). The CDR3 region has the DNA TGTGCCAGCAGTTTATGGGCGGGCTCTGGGGCCAACGTCCTGACTTTC. Its translation: CASSLWAGSGANVLTF.